The 22 T cell receptor beta chains listed next were all sequenced from one sample in a study of blood T cell repertoires in COVID-19. Profiled with immunoSEQ multiplex PCR; TCRdb holds only in-frame clones, not every one. The repertoire includes around 300,000 clones, around 90% of them detected once, and less than 3.5% sits in the top ten. Sequenced material: peripheral blood. Source of these receptors: a woman under 40 with COVID-19, enrolled during active disease.

The chain has TRBV5-1 and TRBJ2-7; weak D call: TRBD1 (5 bases). The germline V and J ends were trimmed by 5 bases and 5 bases, with 14 bases remaining between them. There are 13 residues in the CDR3. Germline values: CDR1 SGHRS, CDR2 YFSETQ. The CDR3 protein is CASSRRVSNEQYF. The CDR3 DNA sequence: TGCGCCAGCAGTCGCAGGGTTTCCAACGAGCAGTACTTC.

The CDR3 is CASSPRGGGDNEQFF. DNA of the CDR3: TGTGCCAGCAGCCCCAGGGGCGGGGGAGACAATGAGCAGTTCTTC. This chain joins TRBV3-1 (or the pseudogene TRBV3-2) and TRBJ2-1; tentatively, D is TRBD2 (7 bases). Germline-derived CDR1 and CDR2 are LGHDT and YNNKEL (reference sequence). This CDR3 has 15 residues. V lost 4 bases and J lost 5, with 15 bases in between.

The rearrangement links TRBV6-2 or TRBV6-3 to TRBJ1-3; D is ambiguous. The germline V and J ends were trimmed by 6 bases and 2 bases, with 14 bases remaining between them. This CDR3 has 15 amino acids. Germline V gene lookup returns CDR1 MNHEY and CDR2 SVGEGT. The CDR3 reads CASSPPVPTGNTIYF. In DNA form, the CDR3 reads TGTGCCAGCAGCCCGCCGGTACCCACTGGAAACACCATATATTTT.

The gene calls are TRBV18 and TRBJ1-6, with a tentative D call TRBD1 (5 bases). The V end was cut by 6 bases, the J end by 7 bases, with 13 bases between. The CDR3 sequence is 14 residues long. CDR1 KGHSH and CDR2 LQKENI come from the germline V gene. CDR3 nucleotides: TGTGCCAGCTCGCCCAGGGAGGGGAATTCACCCCTCCACTTT. Translated: CASSPREGNSPLHF.

The rearrangement joins TRBV27 to TRBJ2-7, with 7 bases lining up with TRBD1. The J segment lost 0 bases and the V segment lost 4 bases, leaving 6 bases of the junction unmatched. The CDR3 totals 15 residues. Germline V gene sequence: CDR1 MNHEY, CDR2 SMNVEV (reference sequence). The CDR3 loop reads CASSSLWTGSYEQYF. CDR3 DNA: TGTGCCAGCAGTTCCCTTTGGACAGGCTCCTACGAGCAGTACTTC.

This clone was observed a handful of times. The chain is built from TRBV5-1 and TRBJ2-3, with 7 bases identical to TRBD2. This CDR3 comprises 17 residues. From germline, CDR1 is SGHRS and CDR2 YFSETQ. V was pared by 5 bases and J by 2 bases, with 14 bases of the junction left unmatched. CDR3 sequence reads: CASRHRPGEGSTDTQYF. CDR3 in DNA: TGCGCCAGCAGACACAGGCCGGGGGAGGGATCCACAGATACGCAGTATTTT.

The rearrangement joins TRBV2 to TRBJ2-5; 9 bases align to TRBD1. The length of the CDR3 is 13 residues. Germline V gives CDR1 SNHLY, CDR2 FYNNEI. J was trimmed by 5 bases and V by 7 bases; bases with no gene match: 5. The CDR3: CASKTGGEETQYF. The CDR3 DNA reads TGTGCCAGCAAGACAGGGGGAGAGGAGACCCAGTACTTC. The variable domain in full, with the rest retrieved from reference TRBV2 and TRBJ2-5, is EPEVTQTPSHQVTQMGQEVILRCVPISNHLYFYWYRQILGQKVEFLVSFYNNEISEKSEIFDDQFSVERPDGSNFTLKIRSTKLEDSAMYFCASKTGGEETQYFGPGTRLLVL.

The chain recombines TRBV6-1 with TRBJ1-4, with D unresolved. The CDR3 loop spans 16 amino acids. CDR1 is MNHNS, CDR2 SASEGT, per germline. V dropped 0 bases and J dropped 8 bases, with 16 bases sitting between them. CDR3 DNA: TGTGCCAGCAGTGAAGCAGGAGGTGGGGTTAGGGAAAAACTGTTTTTT. Translated, it gives CASSEAGGGVREKLFF.

The rearrangement links TRBV11-2 to TRBJ2-1; possibly TRBD2 for D (6 bases). Germline CDR1 SGHAT, CDR2 FQNNGV. The CDR3 runs to 16 residues. The V and J ends lost 1 base and 7 bases respectively, with 17 bases between them. In nucleotides, the CDR3 is TGTGCCAGCAGCTTAGCCGGGCGGCTCGGGGGTAATGAGCAGTTCTTC. Translation gives CASSLAGRLGGNEQFF.

V gene TRBV25-1 combines with J gene TRBJ1-1, with 10 bases identical to TRBD1. The CDR3 covers 15 residues. With 3 bases clipped from V and 4 bases from J, the junction kept 5 bases outside the gene matches. The germline gives CDR1 MGHDK, CDR2 SYGVNS. The CDR3 loop is CASSEIRQGATEAFF. The CDR3 nucleotides read TGTGCCAGCAGTGAGATCCGACAGGGGGCCACTGAAGCTTTCTTT.

The genes are TRBV27 and TRBJ2-6; 9 bases fit TRBD1. The V gene end was trimmed by 10 bases and the J gene end by 2 bases; junction bases not matched to a gene: 15. Per the germline V gene, CDR1 is MNHEY and CDR2 is SMNVEV (reference sequence). The CDR3 covers 18 residues. CDR3 sequence reads: CATVLGQGPKPGANVLTF. As DNA, the CDR3 is TGTGCCACCGTATTGGGACAGGGCCCTAAGCCTGGGGCCAACGTCCTGACTTTC.

This chain connects TRBV27 to TRBJ1-4; the D gene is possibly TRBD1 (5 bases). The CDR3 covers 15 residues. Germline CDR1 MNHEY, CDR2 SMNVEV (reference sequence). V was cut by 0 bases and J by 7 bases, with 12 bases left in between. The CDR3 region is CASSLSSGLGEKLFF. As DNA, the CDR3 is TGTGCCAGCAGTTTATCGTCAGGGTTGGGTGAAAAACTGTTTTTT.

The chain joins TRBV11-3 to TRBJ2-2; 10 bases match TRBD2. Trimming took 8 bases from V and 9 from J; bases not matched to a gene: 6. The CDR3 runs 13 residues. Germline V gene data show CDR1 as SGHNT and CDR2 as YENEEA. For the CDR3, the DNA is TGTGCCAGCGCTAGCGGGAGTACGAGGGAGCTGTTTTTT. Encoded protein: CASASGSTRELFF. Variable domain in full (rest from reference TRBV11-3 and TRBJ2-2): EAGVVQSPRYKIIEKKQPVAFWCNPISGHNTLYWYLQNLGQGPELLIRYENEEAVDDSQLPKDRFSAERLKGVDSTLKIQPAELGDSAVYLCASASGSTRELFFGEGSRLTVL.

The V and J genes are TRBV28 and TRBJ2-4, with 7 bases matching TRBD1. The germline V gene encodes CDR1 MDHEN and CDR2 SYDVKM. The length of the CDR3 is 14 residues. With 6 bases clipped from V and 4 bases from J, the junction kept 6 bases outside the gene matches. The CDR3 DNA is TGTGCCAGCAGCCAAAACAGGGGAAAAAACATTCAGTACTTC. This encodes CASSQNRGKNIQYF. Combining the CDR3 with reference TRBV28 and TRBJ2-4 gives the whole variable domain DVKVTQSSRYLVKRTGEKVFLECVQDMDHENMFWYRQDPGLGLRLIYFSYDVKMKEKGDIPEGYSVSREKKERFSLILESASTNQTSMYLCASSQNRGKNIQYFGAGTRLSVL.

The V gene is TRBV6-5, the J gene TRBJ1-5, with 8 nucleotides matching TRBD1. CDR1 is MNHEY, CDR2 SVGAGI, per germline. The CDR3 consists of 14 residues. V lost 7 bases to trimming and J lost 4 bases; unmatched junction nucleotides: 6. This CDR3 reads CASKPGGINQPQHF. CDR3 bases: TGTGCCAGCAAGCCAGGGGGCATTAATCAGCCCCAGCATTTT.

The CDR3 nucleotides read TGTGCCAGCAGCTTGAGGGGATCTGGAAACACCATATATTTT. Its translation: CASSLRGSGNTIYF. The genes are TRBV5-6 and TRBJ1-3; weak D call: TRBD1 (5 bases). The CDR3 is 14 amino acids. With 1 base removed from V and 1 base from J, the gap between germline ends came to 6 bases. Germline CDR1 and CDR2: SGHDT and YYEEEE.

The chain uses TRBV29-1 and TRBJ2-1; 7 bases fit TRBD1. Trimming cost V 6 bases and J 0 bases; bases outside gene matches: 2. CDR1 and CDR2 from the germline V gene are SQVTM and ANQGSEA. CDR3 length: 13 amino acids. The CDR3 DNA reads TGCAGCGTGGACAGGAGCTCCTACAATGAGCAGTTCTTC. Translating it yields CSVDRSSYNEQFF.

The chain has TRBV3-1 (or the pseudogene TRBV3-2) and TRBJ2-3; 10 nucleotides agree with TRBD2. V lost 0 bases to trimming and J lost 5 bases; unmatched junction nucleotides: 11. The germline V gene has CDR1 LGHDT and CDR2 YNNKEL (reference sequence). The CDR3 has 18 amino acids. This CDR3 reads CASSQERRTSGGEDTQYF. The CDR3 DNA follows: TGTGCCAGCAGCCAAGAAAGGCGGACTAGCGGCGGGGAAGATACGCAGTATTTT.

The V gene is TRBV7-2, the J gene TRBJ2-6, with TRBD2 identical over 7 bases. V shed 1 base and J 0 bases; nucleotides not matched to a gene: 9. The germline gives CDR1 SGHTA, CDR2 FQGNSA. The CDR3 consists of 19 residues. The CDR3 DNA reads TGTGCCAGCAGCTTAGAGCGGGGTGGTGTACTCTCTGGGGCCAACGTCCTGACTTTC. Its protein is CASSLERGGVLSGANVLTF.

V and J are TRBV28 and TRBJ2-1; 11 bases align to TRBD2. Germline V gene data show CDR1 as MDHEN and CDR2 as SYDVKM. The CDR3 consists of 14 residues. After removal of 5 bases from V and 7 bases from J, the junction contained 4 bases not matched to a gene. CDR3 residues: CASSTSGRVNEQFF. The CDR3 DNA sequence: TGTGCCAGCAGTACTAGCGGGAGAGTGAATGAGCAGTTCTTC.

The chain uses TRBV28 and TRBJ2-3, with TRBD1 as a possible D gene (6 bases). The V gene's germline CDR1 is MDHEN and CDR2 SYDVKM. CDR3 size: 13 residues. V was pared by 8 bases and J by 4 bases, with 13 bases between. The CDR3 is CASGGLPPDTQYF. In DNA form, the CDR3 reads TGTGCCAGCGGGGGCCTCCCTCCAGATACGCAGTATTTT.

The chain's CDR3 is CASSPSGQKYEQYF. CDR3 sequence (DNA): TGTGCCAGCTCACCATCCGGACAGAAGTACGAGCAGTACTTC. V and J are TRBV18 and TRBJ2-7, with D perhaps TRBD1 (6 bases). The V gene lost 2 bases and the J gene lost 4 bases, with 12 bases spanning the gap. The length of the CDR3 is 14 residues. Germline CDR1 is KGHSH and CDR2 is LQKENI.